This paragraph covers one T cell receptor (beta chain) sequence. Its antigen is not identified. Germline lookup yields CDR1 MGHRA and CDR2 YSYEKL. The CDR3 is made up of 15 amino acids. V was pared by 5 bases and J by 2 bases, with 13 bases between. The data were produced by immunoSEQ multiplex PCR, yet TCRdb's version contains in-frame clones alone and is incomplete. The table has 85,000 to 100,000 clones, about 90% seen once. This entry is derived from a study of graft-versus-host responses after intestinal transplantation. General study findings and limits: Early post-transplant HvG declines were associated with peak circulating GvH clone levels.

The receptor was derived from a human donor who received an intestinal transplant. The source was unstimulated CD4+ T cells sorted from spleen or lymph node cells, collected before intestinal transplant. The chain combines TRBV4-1 with TRBJ2-1; no firm D call. The CDR3 DNA reads TGCGCCAGCAGCTCCAGGCTTCCCCCCTACAATGAGCAGTTCTTC. Protein product: CASSSRLPPYNEQFF.